A selection of T cell receptor beta chains follows, all from one sample in a study of CD4 T cells in relation to SARS-CoV-2 and coronaviruses. The method was immunoSEQ multiplex PCR; TCRdb's version includes in-frame clones alone and lacks a portion of them. This table has 65,000 or so clones, about nine tenths appearing once. Source material: memory CD4+ T cells from PBMCs. Receptors were obtained from a human donor in good health. Each CDR3 is given with its conserved first and last residue. The order of the fields is clone size, V gene, J gene, D gene, CDR3 protein, CDR3 DNA. The D gene is left open where the match is weak. Size values are once, few and many counts, or a class for expanded clones, and some rows have none.

clone size: .; V gene: TRBV5-1; J gene: TRBJ2-2; D gene: .; CDR3 protein: CASSLRGTEQTGELFF; CDR3 DNA: TGCGCCAGCAGCTTGAGGGGGACCGAACAAACCGGGGAGCTGTTTTTT
clone size: .; V gene: TRBV28; J gene: TRBJ1-1; D gene: .; CDR3 protein: CASREADTEAFF; CDR3 DNA: TGTGCCAGCAGGGAGGCGGACACTGAAGCTTTCTTT
clone size: .; V gene: TRBV5-1; J gene: TRBJ1-2; D gene: .; CDR3 protein: CASSLARDPVYGYTF; CDR3 DNA: TGCGCCAGCAGCTTGGCCAGAGACCCTGTCTATGGCTACACCTTC
clone size: few; V gene: TRBV5-1; J gene: TRBJ2-3; D gene: .; CDR3 protein: CASSLDRSTDTQYF; CDR3 DNA: TGCGCCAGCAGCTTGGATCGGAGCACAGATACGCAGTATTTT
clone size: .; V gene: TRBV18; J gene: TRBJ2-5; D gene: .; CDR3 protein: CASSPIDSMGYQETQYF; CDR3 DNA: TGTGCCAGCTCACCGATCGACTCTATGGGCTACCAAGAGACCCAGTACTTC
clone size: .; V gene: TRBV18; J gene: TRBJ2-1; D gene: TRBD2; CDR3 protein: CASSSSGVSYNEQFF; CDR3 DNA: TGTGCCAGCTCCAGTAGCGGGGTTAGCTACAATGAGCAGTTCTTC
clone size: .; V gene: TRBV5-6; J gene: TRBJ2-6; D gene: .; CDR3 protein: CASSRGGVSSGANVLTF; CDR3 DNA: TGTGCCAGCAGCCGTGGAGGGGTTAGCTCTGGGGCCAACGTCCTGACTTTC
clone size: .; V gene: TRBV12-3/TRBV12-4; J gene: TRBJ2-5; D gene: .; CDR3 protein: CASSWDSGETQYF; CDR3 DNA: TGTGCCAGCAGCTGGGACTCCGGGGAGACCCAGTACTTC
clone size: .; V gene: TRBV3-1/TRBV3-2; J gene: TRBJ2-7; D gene: .; CDR3 protein: CASSPAGVGQYF; CDR3 DNA: TGTGCCAGCAGCCCCGCCGGTGTGGGGCAGTACTTC
clone size: .; V gene: TRBV19; J gene: TRBJ1-1; D gene: .; CDR3 protein: CASRNTGLNTEAFF; CDR3 DNA: TGTGCCAGTAGAAATACGGGATTGAACACTGAAGCTTTCTTT
clone size: .; V gene: TRBV28; J gene: TRBJ2-7; D gene: .; CDR3 protein: CAITGTNEQYF; CDR3 DNA: TGTGCCATTACCGGGACGAACGAGCAGTACTTC
clone size: few; V gene: TRBV12-3/TRBV12-4; J gene: TRBJ1-1; D gene: TRBD1; CDR3 protein: CATRGAAEAFF; CDR3 DNA: TGTGCCACCAGGGGGGCGGCTGAAGCTTTCTTT
clone size: once; V gene: TRBV5-1; J gene: TRBJ2-5; D gene: TRBD1; CDR3 protein: CASSWGPGQGEKETQYF; CDR3 DNA: TGCGCCAGCAGCTGGGGCCCCGGACAGGGGGAGAAAGAGACCCAGTACTTC
clone size: .; V gene: TRBV11-2; J gene: TRBJ1-2; D gene: TRBD1; CDR3 protein: CASSTQTDRGYGYTF; CDR3 DNA: TGTGCCAGCAGCACCCAAACGGACAGGGGTTATGGCTACACCTTC
clone size: .; V gene: TRBV5-1; J gene: TRBJ1-2; D gene: .; CDR3 protein: CASSLAGATGYTF; CDR3 DNA: TGCGCCAGCAGCTTGGCAGGGGCGACCGGCTACACCTTC
clone size: .; V gene: TRBV9; J gene: TRBJ1-5; D gene: .; CDR3 protein: CASSASTGNQPQHF; CDR3 DNA: TGTGCCAGCAGCGCGTCGACAGGCAATCAGCCCCAGCATTTT
clone size: .; V gene: TRBV7-3; J gene: TRBJ2-1; D gene: .; CDR3 protein: CASSLRGRVTRNEQFF; CDR3 DNA: TGTGCCAGCAGCTTACGCGGCAGGGTAACTCGCAATGAGCAGTTCTTC
clone size: .; V gene: TRBV10-3; J gene: TRBJ1-1; D gene: .; CDR3 protein: CAISAREEGAFF; CDR3 DNA: TGTGCCATCAGCGCTCGGGAGGAGGGAGCTTTCTTT
clone size: .; V gene: TRBV14; J gene: TRBJ1-6; D gene: .; CDR3 protein: CASSLFRIGNSPLHF; CDR3 DNA: TGTGCCAGCAGCCTATTTAGGATAGGTAATTCACCCCTCCACTTT
clone size: .; V gene: TRBV6-5; J gene: TRBJ2-7; D gene: .; CDR3 protein: CASNFRDPSYEQYF; CDR3 DNA: TGTGCCAGCAACTTTCGGGACCCATCCTACGAGCAGTACTTC
clone size: few; V gene: TRBV30; J gene: TRBJ2-1; D gene: TRBD2; CDR3 protein: CAGLTSGSTVEQFF; CDR3 DNA: TGTGCCGGGTTGACTAGCGGGAGTACGGTTGAGCAGTTCTTC
clone size: .; V gene: TRBV10-3; J gene: TRBJ2-7; D gene: TRBD2; CDR3 protein: CAIRPGLAGYYEQYF; CDR3 DNA: TGTGCCATCAGGCCGGGACTAGCAGGCTACTACGAGCAGTACTTC
clone size: .; V gene: TRBV7-9; J gene: TRBJ2-1; D gene: .; CDR3 protein: CASSYGDFLEQFF; CDR3 DNA: TGTGCCAGCAGCTACGGGGACTTCCTCGAGCAGTTCTTC
clone size: .; V gene: TRBV7-2; J gene: TRBJ2-7; D gene: .; CDR3 protein: CASSLAASGEQYF; CDR3 DNA: TGTGCCAGCAGCTTAGCCGCGTCCGGCGAGCAGTACTTC
clone size: .; V gene: TRBV28; J gene: TRBJ2-3; D gene: TRBD2; CDR3 protein: CASSSSGREDTQYF; CDR3 DNA: TGTGCCAGCAGTTCCAGCGGGAGGGAAGATACGCAGTATTTT
clone size: .; V gene: TRBV5-1; J gene: TRBJ1-3; D gene: TRBD1; CDR3 protein: CASSLRQGIFGNTIYF; CDR3 DNA: TGCGCCAGCAGCTTGCGACAGGGAATCTTTGGAAACACCATATATTTT
clone size: .; V gene: TRBV19; J gene: TRBJ1-5; D gene: .; CDR3 protein: CASSIYSGLVQPQHF; CDR3 DNA: TGTGCCAGTAGTATCTACTCTGGACTGGTTCAGCCCCAGCATTTT
clone size: few; V gene: TRBV28; J gene: TRBJ2-1; D gene: .; CDR3 protein: CASSSENANEQFF; CDR3 DNA: TGTGCCAGCAGTTCGGAGAATGCCAATGAGCAGTTCTTC
clone size: .; V gene: TRBV5-6; J gene: TRBJ2-2; D gene: TRBD2; CDR3 protein: CASSPGTSGRARTGELFF; CDR3 DNA: TGTGCCAGCAGTCCCGGGACTAGCGGGAGGGCGAGGACCGGGGAGCTGTTTTTT
clone size: .; V gene: TRBV2; J gene: TRBJ1-1; D gene: .; CDR3 protein: CASSAGAGTEAFF; CDR3 DNA: TGTGCCAGCAGCGCAGGGGCCGGGACTGAAGCTTTCTTT
clone size: .; V gene: TRBV7-3; J gene: TRBJ2-3; D gene: TRBD2; CDR3 protein: CASSPPQAGGVDTQYF; CDR3 DNA: TGTGCCAGCAGCCCCCCCCAAGCGGGAGGGGTAGATACGCAGTATTTT
clone size: few; V gene: TRBV5-4; J gene: TRBJ2-1; D gene: .; CDR3 protein: CASSSAADSYNEQFF; CDR3 DNA: TGTGCCAGCAGCTCAGCAGCGGACTCCTACAATGAGCAGTTCTTC
clone size: .; V gene: TRBV11-1; J gene: TRBJ2-4; D gene: .; CDR3 protein: CASSPSSGAKNIQYF; CDR3 DNA: TGTGCCAGCAGCCCTAGCTCGGGAGCCAAAAACATTCAGTACTTC
clone size: .; V gene: TRBV10-3; J gene: TRBJ2-7; D gene: .; CDR3 protein: CAISENRPYEQYF; CDR3 DNA: TGTGCCATCAGTGAGAACAGACCCTACGAGCAGTACTTC
clone size: .; V gene: TRBV4-3; J gene: TRBJ2-7; D gene: .; CDR3 protein: CASSPSVESSYEQYF; CDR3 DNA: TGCGCCAGCAGCCCGTCGGTGGAGAGCTCCTACGAGCAGTACTTC
clone size: .; V gene: TRBV5-1; J gene: TRBJ2-7; D gene: .; CDR3 protein: CASSVDRSYEQYF; CDR3 DNA: TGCGCCAGCAGCGTAGACAGGTCCTACGAGCAGTACTTC
clone size: .; V gene: TRBV15; J gene: TRBJ2-1; D gene: .; CDR3 protein: CATSKASGENEQFF; CDR3 DNA: TGTGCCACCAGCAAGGCGTCAGGGGAGAATGAGCAGTTCTTC
clone size: .; V gene: TRBV7-9; J gene: TRBJ1-4; D gene: .; CDR3 protein: CASSLAGAEKLFF; CDR3 DNA: TGTGCCAGCAGCTTAGCGGGGGCCGAAAAACTGTTTTTT